This is a list of T cell receptor beta chains from one sample in a study of technical replicates of blood from a handful of donors. The protocol was immunoSEQ multiplex PCR, while the TCRdb copy is restricted to in-frame clones and leaves out a portion. The sample lists under 45,000 clones; approximately 96% were seen once. The sample was T cells isolated from PBMCs. The source is a human donor in good health. The CDR3 runs from the conserved cysteine through the conserved F or W. Each record gives: clone size, V gene, J gene, D gene, CDR3 protein, CDR3 DNA. The D gene is left open where the match is weak. Only part of the rows carry a size: once, few, many, or a class if the clone is expanded.

-	TRBV6-6	TRBJ1-5	TRBD1	CASTQGSNQPQHF	TGTGCCAGCACACAGGGGAGCAATCAGCCCCAGCATTTT
-	TRBV5-1	TRBJ2-5	TRBD1	CASSLQTGFQETQYF	TGCGCCAGCAGCTTACAGACAGGGTTTCAAGAGACCCAGTACTTC
-	TRBV4-2	TRBJ1-1	-	CASSQDQGYTEAFF	TGTGCCAGCAGCCAAGATCAGGGTTACACTGAAGCTTTCTTT
once	TRBV9	TRBJ2-3	TRBD1	CASSPRGQYTDTQYF	TGTGCCAGCAGCCCAAGGGGACAGTACACAGATACGCAGTATTTT
-	TRBV2	TRBJ2-1	TRBD2	CASSRLAGTNEQFF	TGTGCCAGCAGCAGACTAGCGGGGACAAATGAGCAGTTCTTC
-	TRBV5-6	TRBJ2-3	TRBD2	CASSLLAGGTDTQYF	TGTGCCAGCAGCTTGCTTGCGGGAGGGACAGATACGCAGTATTTT
-	TRBV7-9	TRBJ1-5	TRBD1	CASSAQGNQPQHF	TGTGCCAGCAGCGCACAGGGGAATCAGCCCCAGCATTTT
-	TRBV28	TRBJ2-7	-	CASSLDWKADYEQYF	TGTGCCAGCAGTTTAGATTGGAAGGCGGACTACGAGCAGTACTTC
-	TRBV2	TRBJ2-7	TRBD1	CASSAGTGGAYEQYF	TGTGCCAGCAGTGCCGGGACAGGGGGGGCCTACGAGCAGTACTTC
-	TRBV6-1	TRBJ2-3	TRBD2	CASTGTIDTQYF	TGTGCCAGCACTGGGACTATAGATACGCAGTATTTT
-	TRBV6-5	TRBJ2-7	TRBD1	CASSYHRDRVWYEQYF	TGTGCCAGCAGTTACCACCGGGACAGGGTATGGTACGAGCAGTACTTC
-	TRBV14	TRBJ2-3	TRBD1	CASSHWTGGTDTQYF	TGTGCCAGCAGCCATTGGACAGGGGGAACAGATACGCAGTATTTT
once	TRBV10-3	TRBJ1-2	-	CAISESVEDWERQTF	TGTGCCATCAGTGAGTCTGTAGAGGACTGGGAACGTCAGACCTTC
-	TRBV6-1	TRBJ2-1	-	CASSVSSGSYNEQFF	TGTGCCAGCAGTGTTTCATCGGGCTCCTACAATGAGCAGTTCTTC
-	TRBV6-5	TRBJ2-2	-	CASRGAGLNTGELFF	TGTGCCAGCAGAGGGGCGGGGCTGAACACCGGGGAGCTGTTTTTT
-	TRBV30	TRBJ2-7	TRBD2	CAWRGTSGSPYEQYF	TGTGCCTGGAGAGGGACTAGCGGGAGTCCCTACGAGCAGTACTTC
-	TRBV28	TRBJ2-3	TRBD1	CASIPRGQIITDTQYF	TGTGCCAGCATCCCCAGGGGACAGATAATCACAGATACGCAGTATTTT
-	TRBV6-5	TRBJ2-5	-	CASSYSHRQETQYF	TGTGCCAGCAGTTACTCGCACAGGCAAGAGACCCAGTACTTC
-	TRBV6-5	TRBJ2-3	-	CASSYGAADTQYF	TGTGCCAGCAGTTACGGTGCGGCAGATACGCAGTATTTT
-	TRBV6-5	TRBJ1-5	TRBD1	CASSRGLVQPQHF	TGTGCCAGCAGCAGGGGGCTTGTACAGCCCCAGCATTTT
-	TRBV2	TRBJ1-1	-	CASGTSDQAFF	TGTGCCAGCGGGACTTCTGACCAAGCTTTCTTT
-	TRBV6-5	TRBJ1-2	TRBD1	CASSSGTVYGYTF	TGTGCCAGCAGTTCCGGGACAGTCTATGGCTACACCTTC
-	TRBV7-9	TRBJ2-7	TRBD2	CASSSSFSGYEQYF	TGTGCCAGCAGCTCCTCTTTTAGCGGGTACGAGCAGTACTTC
-	TRBV27	TRBJ1-2	-	CASKQGSYGYTF	TGTGCCAGCAAGCAGGGTAGCTATGGCTACACCTTC
-	TRBV7-9	TRBJ2-2	TRBD2	CASSALPQTSSNTGELFF	TGTGCCAGCAGCGCCCTCCCTCAGACTAGCTCAAACACCGGGGAGCTGTTTTTT
-	TRBV5-1	TRBJ2-7	-	CASSLRGGLSYEQYF	TGCGCCAGCAGCCTGAGGGGGGGATTGAGCTACGAGCAGTACTTC
-	TRBV6-1	TRBJ1-1	-	CASTPDWDTEAFF	TGTGCCAGCACCCCGGACTGGGACACTGAAGCTTTCTTT
-	TRBV19	TRBJ1-2	-	CASSRQRSGGYTF	TGTGCCAGTAGTCGACAGAGATCGGGCGGCTACACCTTC
-	TRBV7-9	TRBJ2-7	-	CASSIREGRTYEQYF	TGTGCCAGCAGCATTAGGGAAGGGAGAACCTACGAGCAGTACTTC
-	TRBV28	TRBJ2-1	-	CASSTNGIQDGDEQFF	TGTGCCAGCAGTACGAATGGGATACAGGACGGCGATGAGCAGTTCTTC
-	TRBV30	TRBJ1-1	-	CAWSLYGGSGTEAFF	TGTGCCTGGAGTCTCTACGGCGGCAGCGGCACTGAAGCTTTCTTT
-	TRBV7-9	TRBJ2-7	TRBD2	CASSSDSGNYFEQYF	TGTGCCAGCAGCTCTGATAGCGGGAATTATTTCGAGCAGTACTTC
-	TRBV27	TRBJ1-3	-	CASKINRSLSGNTIYF	TGTGCCAGCAAAATTAACAGGTCCCTCTCTGGAAACACCATATATTTT
-	TRBV6-4	TRBJ2-3	-	CASRKSGMLTDTQYF	TGTGCCAGCAGAAAATCCGGGATGTTGACAGATACGCAGTATTTT
-	TRBV6-5	TRBJ1-2	TRBD1	CASSPRTGRNYGYTF	TGTGCCAGCAGTCCCCGGACAGGACGTAACTATGGCTACACCTTC
-	TRBV7-3	TRBJ2-2	-	CASSLQSPRSAGELFF	TGTGCCAGCAGCTTACAGTCCCCTAGGTCGGCCGGGGAGCTGTTTTTT
-	TRBV2	TRBJ1-5	-	CASSDGGYSNQPQHF	TGTGCCAGCAGTGACGGCGGTTATAGCAATCAGCCCCAGCATTTT
once	TRBV6-5	TRBJ1-1	-	CASSYSSRGTEAFF	TGTGCCAGCAGTTACTCGAGTAGGGGCACTGAAGCTTTCTTT
-	TRBV4-3	TRBJ1-4	-	CASSQGGQGSEKLFF	TGCGCCAGCAGCCAAGGAGGTCAGGGTAGTGAAAAACTGTTTTTT
-	TRBV25-1	TRBJ1-4	TRBD1	CASKLTGVGGATNEKLFF	TGTGCCAGCAAACTTACAGGGGTTGGAGGTGCAACTAATGAAAAACTGTTTTTT
-	TRBV28	TRBJ1-2	-	CASTTQTGSNYGYTF	TGTGCCAGCACCACTCAGACAGGCTCTAACTATGGCTACACCTTC
once	TRBV6-5	TRBJ1-1	-	CATRVTNTEAFF	TGTGCCACTAGAGTGACGAACACTGAAGCTTTCTTT
-	TRBV11-2	TRBJ2-1	-	CASSPPTGDEQFF	TGTGCCAGCAGCCCCCCGACAGGAGATGAGCAGTTCTTC
-	TRBV28	TRBJ1-2	TRBD1	CASSDPGQGNYGYTF	TGTGCCAGCAGTGATCCGGGACAGGGGAACTATGGCTACACCTTC
-	TRBV4-1	TRBJ2-7	TRBD2	CASSRTSGSTSYEQYF	TGCGCCAGCAGCCGAACTAGCGGGAGTACCTCCTACGAGCAGTACTTC
-	TRBV29-1	TRBJ1-1	-	CSVPGSTTEAFF	TGCAGCGTCCCCGGGTCTACCACTGAAGCTTTCTTT